A single sample is the source of the 25 T cell receptor beta chains below, sequenced in a study of blood T cell repertoires in COVID-19. Sequencing was performed with immunoSEQ multiplex PCR; in TCRdb, only in-frame clones are kept and a portion is missing. In the table there are some 140,000 clones, about three quarters of which are singletons. The sample consisted of peripheral blood. All receptors derive from a man older than 75 with acute or convalescent COVID-19.

The gene calls are TRBV24-1 and TRBJ2-2, with D uncertain. This CDR3 contains 14 residues. Germline loops: CDR1 KGHDR, CDR2 SFDVKD. Trimming removed 2 bases from V and 6 bases from J, with 9 bases in between. Here the CDR3 DNA reads TGTGCCACCAGTGATTCGGTACGGGCCGGGGAGCTGTTTTTT. This translates into CATSDSVRAGELFF.

The chain links TRBV7-2 to TRBJ1-4; 8 nucleotides match TRBD1. This CDR3 is 15 amino acids long. The germline CDR1 and CDR2 sequences are SGHTA and FQGNSA. Unmatched junction bases numbered 4, after V lost 4 bases and J lost 3 bases. CDR3 nucleotides: TGTGCCAGCAGCTCCAGGGGGCGGGCTAATGAAAAACTGTTTTTT. It yields the protein CASSSRGRANEKLFF.

A few counts support this clone. A read error may account for a junction end that differs from germline. The chain joins TRBV5-5 to TRBJ1-1; D gene unclear. The length of the CDR3 is 14 residues. Germline V gene data show CDR1 as SGHKS and CDR2 as YYEKEE (reference sequence). The CDR3: CASSPGGQNAEAFF. CDR3 bases: TGTGCCAGCAGCCCGGGCGGGCAGAACGCTGAAGCTTTCTTT.

As DNA, the CDR3 is TGTGCCAGCAGTTTTCAGGAGAACACTGAAGCTTTCTTT. As protein: CASSFQENTEAFF. The rearrangement links TRBV12-3 or TRBV12-4 to TRBJ1-1; D call uncertain. The CDR3 loop spans 13 amino acids. The ends were cut back, 3 bases at V and 1 base at J, with 6 bases in the middle.

This chain links TRBV4-1 with TRBJ1-2, with D uncertain. The length of the CDR3 is 12 residues. Trimming removed 5 bases from V and 3 bases from J, with 7 bases in between. CDR1 is MGHRA, CDR2 YSYEKL, per germline. CDR3 nucleotide sequence: TGCGCCAGCAGCGAAACGGACTATGGCTACACCTTC. Its translation is CASSETDYGYTF.

CDR3 amino acids: CASSSTGGTIYF. The CDR3 DNA is TGTGCCAGCAGTTCGACAGGGGGCACCATATATTTT. This chain links TRBV6-5 with TRBJ1-3, with 9 bases lining up with TRBD1. V gave up 4 bases and J gave up 9 bases; unmatched junction bases: 1. The CDR3 extends over 12 amino acids. Germline CDR1 reads MNHEY; CDR2 reads SVGAGI.

V usage is TRBV7-8 and J usage is TRBJ2-3; D might be TRBD2 (6 bases). This CDR3 region has 16 residues. Trimming took off 5 bases at V and 2 bases at J, with 17 bases between the two ends. From germline, CDR1 is SGHVS and CDR2 FQNEAQ. Here the CDR3 DNA reads TGTGCCAGCAGCCCACGGCTAGGAGGGGTCACAGATACGCAGTATTTT. This sequence encodes CASSPRLGGVTDTQYF.

This chain connects TRBV12-3 or TRBV12-4 to TRBJ1-2; no clear D. The V end lost 4 bases, the J end lost 6 bases, and 12 bases lay between the germline ends. CDR3 size: 13 residues. The CDR3 loop reads CASSSAGRDGYTF. In nucleotides, the CDR3 is TGTGCCAGCAGTTCGGCGGGTAGGGATGGCTACACCTTC.

The J gene is TRBJ2-1, the V gene TRBV5-6; 10 bases are shared with TRBD1. The CDR3 has 17 residues. Looked up from germline, CDR1 is SGHDT and CDR2 is YYEEEE. V lost 4 bases to trimming and J lost 2 bases; unmatched junction nucleotides: 9. As DNA, the CDR3 is TGTGCCAGCAGCCCTGGGACAGGGGCTTCAACCTACAATGAGCAGTTCTTC. It specifies CASSPGTGASTYNEQFF. The variable domain in full, with the rest retrieved from reference TRBV5-6 and TRBJ2-1, is DAGVTQSPTHLIKTRGQQVTLRCSPKSGHDTVSWYQQALGQGPQFIFQYYEEEERQRGNFPDRFSGHQFPNYSSELNVNALLLGDSALYLCASSPGTGASTYNEQFFGPGTRLTVL.

The chain employs TRBV4-1 and TRBJ2-3; no definite D call. CDR1 is MGHRA and CDR2 is YSYEKL in the germline V gene. The CDR3 length is 13 residues. V was pared by 4 bases and J by 0 bases, with 5 bases between. CDR3: CASSPLSTDTQYF. The DNA for the CDR3 is TGCGCCAGCAGCCCCCTCAGCACAGATACGCAGTATTTT.

A few counts support this clone. The CDR3 DNA follows: TGCAGCGTTGGGCAGGGGGCTTCAGAGACCCAGTACTTC. Its protein product is CSVGQGASETQYF. The V and J genes are TRBV29-1 and TRBJ2-5; TRBD1 agrees at 8 bases. Per germline, CDR1 SQVTM and CDR2 ANQGSEA. CDR3 length: 13 amino acids. V dropped 4 bases and J dropped 4; count of bases not matched to a gene: 5.

The chain links TRBV5-3 to TRBJ2-7; a possible D gene is TRBD2 (5 bases). TRBV5-3 is an ORF; its function is uncertain. Between the trimmed V and J ends, which lost 8 bases and 5 bases, there was a span of 14 bases. The CDR3 consists of 12 residues. CDR3 DNA sequence: TGTGCCAGGGTTGGAGGTATCCACGAGCAGTACTTC. Protein sequence: CARVGGIHEQYF.

The chain couples TRBV7-3 to TRBJ2-6; D possibly corresponds to TRBD1 (5 bases). CDR1 is SGHTA, CDR2 FQGTGA, per germline. The CDR3 spans 15 residues. Deletions cut 5 bases from V and 3 bases from J, with 11 bases between. Here the CDR3 reads CASSPGFGGANVLTF. As DNA, the CDR3 is TGTGCCAGCAGCCCAGGGTTCGGTGGGGCCAACGTCCTGACTTTC.

CDR3 region: CASSLEHEQFF. CDR3 in DNA: TGTGCCAGCAGCTTGGAGCATGAGCAGTTCTTC. V is TRBV5-5 and J is TRBJ2-1, with no clear D. V lost 0 bases and J lost 8, with 3 bases in between. The germline V gene has CDR1 SGHKS and CDR2 YYEKEE (reference sequence). This CDR3 has 11 residues.

V is TRBV5-1 and J is TRBJ2-3; 7 nucleotides align to TRBD1. The CDR3 length is 14 residues. Germline loops: CDR1 SGHRS, CDR2 YFSETQ. Losses at the gene ends were 0 bases for V and 4 bases for J; bases not matched to a gene: 2. The CDR3 DNA reads TGCGCCAGCAGCTTGGGACAGGGCTCAGATACGCAGTATTTT. Translating it yields CASSLGQGSDTQYF.

The chain carries TRBV4-1 and TRBJ1-4; D possibly corresponds to TRBD1 (6 bases). V lost 1 base and J 8 bases, leaving 14 bases between the germline ends. CDR1 is MGHRA, CDR2 YSYEKL, per germline. The CDR3 length is 15 residues. CDR3 sequence: CASSQGRGFDEKLFF. The CDR3 DNA reads TGCGCCAGCAGCCAAGGCAGGGGCTTTGACGAAAAACTGTTTTTT.

The V gene is TRBV14, the J gene TRBJ1-1; D call uncertain. The CDR3 spans 11 residues. Trimming removed 2 bases from V and 6 bases from J, with 4 bases in between. Germline values: CDR1 SGHDN, CDR2 FVKESK. Here the CDR3 reads CASSQFAEAFF. For the CDR3, the DNA is TGTGCCAGCAGCCAATTCGCTGAAGCTTTCTTT.

This chain connects TRBV30 to TRBJ2-3; 8 positions agree with TRBD2. Trimming at V came to 0 bases and at J to 2 bases, leaving 4 bases not matched to a gene. The CDR3 is 15 amino acids. Germline V lookup: CDR1 GTSNPN, CDR2 SVGIG (reference sequence). Written as DNA, the CDR3 is TGTGCCTGGAGTGTGGCGGGGGGCCCCACAGATACGCAGTATTTT. It encodes CAWSVAGGPTDTQYF.

V is TRBV7-9 and J is TRBJ2-2, with D uncertain. The CDR3 length is 13 residues. The germline V gene encodes CDR1 SEHNR and CDR2 FQNEAQ (reference sequence). The germline V and J ends were trimmed by 5 bases and 3 bases, with 7 bases remaining between them. The CDR3 sequence: CASSPIYTGELFF. As DNA, the CDR3 is TGTGCCAGCAGCCCTATCTACACCGGGGAGCTGTTTTTT.

The V call is TRBV9, the J call TRBJ2-1, with 10 bases lining up with TRBD2. The trim removed 4 bases at V and 4 bases at J, leaving 2 bases unmatched. CDR3 size: 14 residues. Germline CDR1 reads SGDLS; CDR2 reads YYNGEE. CDR3 region: CASSLAGVYNEQFF. CDR3 in DNA: TGTGCCAGCAGCCTAGCGGGGGTTTACAATGAGCAGTTCTTC.

About this clone itself: One end of the junction fails to match germline, which may point to a read error. This chain connects TRBV7-7 to TRBJ2-5; 8 positions agree with TRBD1. This CDR3 comprises 16 residues. Germline CDR1 reads SSHAT; CDR2 reads FNYEAQ (reference sequence). CDR3 sequence (DNA): TGTGCTAGCAGCTTAGGCTCAGGGGGCCGAGGGGAGACCCAGTACTTC. Amino acid sequence: CASSLGSGGRGETQYF.

This clone was recorded a few times. The J gene is TRBJ1-4, the V gene TRBV9; maybe TRBD1 (6 bases). This CDR3 has 15 residues. With 3 bases removed from V and 8 bases from J, the gap between germline ends came to 17 bases. In germline, CDR1 is SGDLS, CDR2 YYNGEE. CDR3: CASSALPGHQEKLFF. CDR3 nucleotides: TGTGCCAGCAGCGCTTTACCGGGACATCAGGAAAAACTGTTTTTT.

V usage is TRBV4-3 and J usage is TRBJ2-2, with 9 bases identical to TRBD2. CDR1 and CDR2 (germline): LGHNA, YSLEER. This CDR3 spans 17 amino acids. After removal of 1 base from V and 6 bases from J, the junction contained 9 bases not matched to a gene. The CDR3, as DNA: TGCGCCAGCAGCCAAGGGTCGGCGGGGGGGTTCGCCGGGGAGCTGTTTTTT. Protein: CASSQGSAGGFAGELFF.

This clone was detected only a few times. The V and J genes are TRBV19 and TRBJ1-4; the D is unclear. The length of the CDR3 is 13 residues. Looked up from germline, CDR1 is LNHDA and CDR2 is SQIVND (reference sequence). Trimming took off 4 bases at V and 3 bases at J, with 6 bases between the two ends. The CDR3 loop is CASSTQANEKLFF. The CDR3 nucleotides are TGTGCCAGTAGTACCCAGGCTAATGAAAAACTGTTTTTT.

The DNA for the CDR3 is TGTGCCAGCAGTTTATCCGGGTCTGGAAACACCATATATTTT. This encodes CASSLSGSGNTIYF. This chain connects TRBV28 to TRBJ1-3; D is ambiguous. CDR3 size: 14 residues. V dropped 1 base and J dropped 1 base, with 5 bases sitting between them. Germline CDR1 MDHEN, CDR2 SYDVKM.